Below are 12 T cell receptor beta chains sequenced from a single sample in a study of OX40 agonist ivuxolimab in advanced cancers. Method: immunoSEQ multiplex PCR; TCRdb's copy keeps in-frame clones and lacks some. The sample has 60,000 to 65,000 clones, roughly four fifths seen once. The specimen was CD4+ or CD8+ T cells sorted from blood, collected in a trial of the OX40 agonist ivuxolimab. These receptors were collected from an adult with an advanced solid tumor such as melanoma, head and neck, liver or kidney cancer.

The genes are TRBV29-1 and TRBJ1-1; D perhaps matches TRBD1 (5 bases). The CDR3 runs 12 residues. Germline V gene lookup returns CDR1 SQVTM and CDR2 ANQGSEA. Trimming took off 5 bases at V and 3 bases at J, with 10 bases between the two ends. CDR3 sequence: CSVQGDHTEAFF. The CDR3 nucleotides read TGCAGCGTTCAAGGGGACCACACTGAAGCTTTCTTT.

J is TRBJ2-1 and V is TRBV5-1; TRBD2 matches at 10 bases. Per the germline V gene, CDR1 is SGHRS and CDR2 is YFSETQ. This CDR3 is built from 18 residues. V was pared by 4 bases and J by 5 bases, with 15 bases of the junction left unmatched. The CDR3 DNA follows: TGCGCCAGCAGCCGGCTAGCGGGGGCCATTACCCTAAACAATGAGCAGTTCTTC. This encodes CASSRLAGAITLNNEQFF.

The chain links TRBV2 to TRBJ2-7; TRBD2 matches 8 bases. V shed 8 bases, J shed 1 base, and the junction held 10 bases outside the gene matches. CDR3 length: 15 residues. Germline V gives CDR1 SNHLY, CDR2 FYNNEI. In DNA, the CDR3 is TGTGCCAGCGCACAAGCGGGGGAACTATCCTACGAGCAGTACTTC. Translation gives CASAQAGELSYEQYF.

The chain combines TRBV9 with TRBJ2-7; weak D call: TRBD1 (5 bases). Trimming removed 0 bases at V and 3 bases at J, with 10 bases between. Germline CDR1 and CDR2: SGDLS and YYNGEE. The CDR3 has 14 amino acids. The CDR3 protein is CASSVGQKGYEQYF. CDR3 nucleotides: TGTGCCAGCAGCGTAGGACAGAAGGGCTACGAGCAGTACTTC.

The chain couples TRBV5-4 to TRBJ2-3; tentative D call: TRBD2 (6 bases). This CDR3 comprises 14 residues. The germline V and J ends were trimmed by 9 bases and 4 bases, with 18 bases remaining between them. The germline V gene has CDR1 SGHNT and CDR2 YYREEE (reference sequence). Written as DNA, the CDR3 is TGTGCCACCGGCGGCGGACTAAGGGCAGATACGCAGTATTTT. Amino acid sequence: CATGGGLRADTQYF.

V usage is TRBV28 and J usage is TRBJ2-5; D is undetermined. Trimming removed 8 bases from V and 0 bases from J, with 13 bases in between. Germline CDR1 is MDHEN and CDR2 is SYDVKM. The CDR3 is made up of 14 amino acids. CDR3 loop: CASSGPAHQETQYF. The CDR3 bases are TGTGCCAGCTCCGGGCCGGCGCACCAAGAGACCCAGTACTTC.

V usage is TRBV30 and J usage is TRBJ2-7, with 10 bases lining up with TRBD2. This CDR3 is built from 14 residues. CDR1 is GTSNPN, CDR2 SVGIG, per germline (reference sequence). The V segment lost 4 bases and the J segment 7 bases; nucleotides outside the gene matches: 10. The CDR3 region has the DNA TGTGCCTGGACCCGCCAGCGGGGGGGAGGGGAGCAGTACTTC. This translates into CAWTRQRGGGEQYF.

This chain uses TRBV9 with TRBJ2-3; D gene ambiguous. Trimming cost V 1 base and J 2 bases, with 2 bases left between them. CDR1 is SGDLS, CDR2 YYNGEE, per germline. The CDR3 contains 12 residues. CDR3 in amino acids: CASSVITDTQYF. The CDR3 DNA reads as TGTGCCAGCAGCGTAATCACAGATACGCAGTATTTT.

In DNA, the CDR3 is TGTGCCAGCAGCCTCCGGGAGAATCGCTACGTTGAGCAGTACTTC. Amino acids: CASSLRENRYVEQYF. The chain recombines TRBV5-4 with TRBJ2-7; maybe TRBD2 (6 bases). V was clipped by 4 bases and J by 7 bases, with 21 bases between them. Germline CDR1 and CDR2: SGHNT and YYREEE (reference sequence). CDR3 size: 15 residues.

V gene TRBV15 combines with J gene TRBJ2-5, with D maybe TRBD2 (6 bases). CDR3 length: 14 amino acids. Trimming left V 4 bases short and J 2 bases short, with 11 bases between. Per the germline V gene, CDR1 is LNHNV and CDR2 is YYDKDF (reference sequence). The CDR3: CATSKRTNQETQYF. CDR3 sequence (DNA): TGTGCCACCAGCAAGCGGACTAATCAAGAGACCCAGTACTTC.

This chain uses TRBV28 with TRBJ1-4, with D possibly TRBD1 on 5 matching bases. The CDR3 runs to 13 residues. Deletions cut 3 bases from V and 10 bases from J, with 12 bases between. CDR1 MDHEN and CDR2 SYDVKM come from the germline V gene. The CDR3 DNA reads TGTGCCAGCAGTTTTGGGGTTGGGGGAAAACTGTTTTTT. Encoded protein: CASSFGVGGKLFF.

This clone was recorded once. This sequence joins TRBV7-3 and TRBJ2-6, with D possibly being TRBD2 (6 bases). With 1 base removed from V and 1 base from J, the gap between germline ends came to 11 bases. Germline lookup yields CDR1 SGHTA and CDR2 FQGTGA. The CDR3 consists of 17 residues. CDR3 nucleotide sequence: TGTGCCAGCAGCTTAAGGCGGGATCAATCTGGGGCCAACGTCCTGACTTTC. It yields the protein CASSLRRDQSGANVLTF.